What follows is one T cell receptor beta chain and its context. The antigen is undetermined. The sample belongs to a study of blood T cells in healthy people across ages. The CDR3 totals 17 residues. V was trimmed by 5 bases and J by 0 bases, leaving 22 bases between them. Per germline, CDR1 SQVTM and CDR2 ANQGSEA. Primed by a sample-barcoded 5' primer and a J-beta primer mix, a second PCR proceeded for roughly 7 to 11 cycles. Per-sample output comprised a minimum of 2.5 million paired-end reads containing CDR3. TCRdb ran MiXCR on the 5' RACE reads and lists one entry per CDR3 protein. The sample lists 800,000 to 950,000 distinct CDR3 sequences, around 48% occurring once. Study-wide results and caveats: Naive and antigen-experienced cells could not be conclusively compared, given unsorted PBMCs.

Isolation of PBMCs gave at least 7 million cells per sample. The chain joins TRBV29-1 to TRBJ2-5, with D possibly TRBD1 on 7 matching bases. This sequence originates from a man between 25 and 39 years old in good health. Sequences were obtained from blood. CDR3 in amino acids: CSVQGGRGYPYQETQYF. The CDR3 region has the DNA TGCAGCGTTCAGGGGGGAAGGGGTTATCCTTACCAAGAGACCCAGTACTTC.